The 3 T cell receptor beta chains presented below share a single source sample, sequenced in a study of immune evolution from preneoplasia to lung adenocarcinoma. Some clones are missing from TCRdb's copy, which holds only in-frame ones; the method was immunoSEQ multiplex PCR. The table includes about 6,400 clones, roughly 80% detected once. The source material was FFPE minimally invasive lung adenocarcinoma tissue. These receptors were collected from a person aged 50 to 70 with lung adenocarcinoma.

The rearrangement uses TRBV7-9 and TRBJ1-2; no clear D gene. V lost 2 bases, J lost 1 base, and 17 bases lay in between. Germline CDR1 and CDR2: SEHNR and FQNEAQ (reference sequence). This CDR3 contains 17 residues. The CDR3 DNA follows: TGTGCCAGCAGCTTAAGTTCCTCGACGGACCTTAACTATGGCTACACCTTC. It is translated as CASSLSSSTDLNYGYTF.

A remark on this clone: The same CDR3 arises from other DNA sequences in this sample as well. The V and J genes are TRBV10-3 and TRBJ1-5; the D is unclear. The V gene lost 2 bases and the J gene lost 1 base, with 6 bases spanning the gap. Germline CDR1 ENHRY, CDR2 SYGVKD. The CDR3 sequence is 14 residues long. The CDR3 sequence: CAISESDSNQPQHF. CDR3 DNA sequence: TGTGCCATCAGTGAGAGCGACAGCAATCAGCCCCAGCATTTT.

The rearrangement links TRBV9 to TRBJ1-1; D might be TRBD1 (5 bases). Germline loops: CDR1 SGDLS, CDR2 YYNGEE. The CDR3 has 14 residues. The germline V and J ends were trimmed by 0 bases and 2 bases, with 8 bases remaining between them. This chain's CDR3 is CASSVGRGNTEAFF. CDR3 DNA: TGTGCCAGCAGCGTAGGGAGGGGTAACACTGAAGCTTTCTTT.